These 15 T cell receptor beta chains share one sample of origin, sequenced in a study of T-cell reconstitution after alpha-beta-depleted transplantation in children. Findings and caveats of the study: Expanded graft clones, several hundred of them, were reportedly the source of alpha-beta T cells about two months after transplant.

These receptors' targets are unknown. Unique molecular identifiers featured in how the TCRbeta library was prepared. TCRdb reprocessed the PCR reads via MiXCR and lists one record per CDR3 protein. The top ten hold over 20% of the sample, which has approximately 34,000 distinct CDR3 sequences, about 6.8% seen once. This sample comprised peripheral blood, obtained 60 days after TCRalphabeta/CD19-depleted stem cell transplant. These receptors all stem from a child younger than two who had a stem cell transplant for acute myeloid leukemia, so the T cells may come from the graft donor.

This clonotype was recorded at least ten times. This rearrangement joins TRBV28 to TRBJ2-4; D is possibly TRBD2 (5 bases). Trimming took off 4 bases at V and 0 bases at J, with 13 bases between the two ends. The CDR3 is 16 residues long. Germline loops: CDR1 MDHEN, CDR2 SYDVKM. The CDR3 is CASSSRVGGAKNIQYF. The CDR3 DNA reads as TGTGCCAGCAGTTCCCGCGTCGGAGGAGCCAAAAACATTCAGTACTTC.

The sample holds many counts of this clonotype. The rearrangement joins TRBV7-2 to TRBJ2-2; D remains unclear. The ends were cut back, 2 bases at V and 6 bases at J, with 16 bases in the middle. Per germline, CDR1 SGHTA and CDR2 FQGNSA. CDR3 length equals 16 residues. The DNA for the CDR3 is TGTGCCAGCAGCTTAAAAGCTCCCCCGGCATCCGGGGAGCTGTTTTTT. It specifies CASSLKAPPASGELFF. Drawing the rest from reference TRBV7-2 and TRBJ2-2, the complete variable domain is GAGVSQSPSNKVTEKGKDVELRCDPISGHTALYWYRQSLGQGLEFLIYFQGNSAPDKSGLPSDRFSAERTGGSVSTLTIQRTQQEDSAVYLCASSLKAPPASGELFFGEGSRLTVL.

This clonotype was recorded at least ten times. V gene TRBV29-1 combines with J gene TRBJ2-7, with TRBD1 matching over 9 bases. CDR1 is SQVTM and CDR2 is ANQGSEA in the germline V gene. CDR3 length: 14 residues. The junction had 6 bases not matched to a gene; V was cut back by 4 bases and J by 2 bases. This CDR3 reads CSVVDRDRAYEQYF. The DNA of the CDR3 is TGCAGCGTTGTAGACCGGGACAGGGCCTACGAGCAGTACTTC.

This clonotype was observed many times. The chain joins TRBV6-1 to TRBJ2-5, with D possibly being TRBD1 (5 bases). The CDR3 loop spans 15 amino acids. The ends were cut back, 3 bases at V and 5 bases at J, with 16 bases in the middle. CDR1 MNHNS and CDR2 SASEGT come from the germline V gene. Here the CDR3 reads CASSDYRWGSETQYF. The CDR3 nucleotides read TGTGCCAGCAGTGATTACAGGTGGGGTAGCGAGACCCAGTACTTC.

The chain employs TRBV28 and TRBJ2-5, with D possibly matching TRBD1 (6 bases). Germline assignment: CDR1 MDHEN and CDR2 SYDVKM. V was clipped by 1 base and J by 2 bases, with 14 bases between them. This CDR3 is built from 16 residues. The CDR3 DNA sequence: TGTGCCAGCAGTTTATACCTCCGGGACACTCAAGAGACCCAGTACTTC. Translating it yields CASSLYLRDTQETQYF.

This clonotype was counted many times. The V gene is TRBV7-3, the J gene TRBJ2-7; the match to TRBD1 covers 8 bases. From germline, CDR1 is SGHTA and CDR2 FQGTGA. V lost 2 bases and J lost 4; bases outside the gene matches: 7. This CDR3 is 15 amino acids long. CDR3: CASSLVAGGPYEQYF. The DNA for the CDR3 is TGTGCCAGCAGCTTAGTTGCAGGGGGCCCGTACGAGCAGTACTTC.

The CDR3 spells CSVPGQGFYNEQFF. CDR3 DNA: TGCAGCGTTCCGGGACAGGGTTTCTACAATGAGCAGTTCTTC. The chain links TRBV29-1 to TRBJ2-1; 9 bases are a match to TRBD1. Germline V CDR1 and CDR2: SQVTM, ANQGSEA. CDR3 length: 14 residues. V shed 5 bases and J 3 bases; nucleotides not matched to a gene: 5.

About this clonotype itself: A clone one base away is much larger, so this may be a read error. V gene TRBV7-2 combines with J gene TRBJ2-5, with 8 bases lining up with TRBD1. The CDR3 is made up of 15 amino acids. Germline V gives CDR1 SGHTA, CDR2 FQGNSA. The CDR3 reads CASSAGGRIQETKYF. The CDR3 nucleotides read TGTGCCAGCAGCGCAGGGGGCCGGATTCAAGAGACCAAGTACTTC.

This clonotype came up many times. The rearrangement links TRBV5-1 to TRBJ2-2; D is perhaps TRBD1 or TRBD2 (5 bases each). CDR3 length: 17 residues. Germline CDR1 is SGHRS and CDR2 is YFSETQ. V gave up 2 bases and J gave up 3 bases, with 17 bases separating them. The CDR3 DNA sequence: TGCGCCAGCAGCTTTCGCAGGGATAGGGACGACACCGGGGAGCTGTTTTTT. Translation gives CASSFRRDRDDTGELFF. The full variable domain, in which reference TRBV5-1 and TRBJ2-2 provide the parts outside the CDR3, is KAGVTQTPRYLIKTRGQQVTLSCSPISGHRSVSWYQQTPGQGLQFLFEYFSETQRNKGNFPGRFSGRQFSNSRSEMNVSTLELGDSALYLCASSFRRDRDDTGELFFGEGSRLTVL.

V gene TRBV6-5 combines with J gene TRBJ1-5, with TRBD1 matching over 10 bases. This CDR3 has 14 amino acids. Germline-derived CDR1 and CDR2 are MNHEY and SVGAGI. The V gene end was trimmed by 2 bases and the J gene end by 7 bases; junction bases not matched to a gene: 2. The CDR3 bases are TGTGCCAGCAGTTACGGGACAGGGGCACAGCCCCAGCATTTT. It specifies CASSYGTGAQPQHF.

The rearrangement links TRBV6-1 to TRBJ1-2; 9 bases line up with TRBD1. J gave up 8 bases and V 5 bases, and 6 bases lay outside the gene matches. Germline V gives CDR1 MNHNS, CDR2 SASEGT. There are 13 residues in the CDR3. CDR3 loop: CASSPHRGRGYTF. CDR3 bases: TGTGCCAGCAGTCCCCACAGGGGGCGAGGCTACACCTTC.

This clonotype was observed many times. The V and J genes are TRBV29-1 and TRBJ2-1; D gene ambiguous. V lost 0 bases, J lost 4 bases, and 13 bases lay in between. CDR3 length equals 15 residues. CDR1 SQVTM and CDR2 ANQGSEA come from the germline V gene. The CDR3 DNA follows: TGCAGCGTTGAAGAACCCAGCTCCCTTTACAATGAGCAGTTCTTC. Amino acids: CSVEEPSSLYNEQFF.

V gene TRBV29-1 combines with J gene TRBJ2-7; D is perhaps TRBD2 (6 bases). The CDR3 runs to 13 residues. Deletions cut 7 bases from V and 3 bases from J, with 16 bases between. Germline lookup yields CDR1 SQVTM and CDR2 ANQGSEA. CDR3 DNA: TGCAGCGCCCGGGACTCCCCCCTCTACGAGCAGTACTTC. Translating it yields CSARDSPLYEQYF.

The sample holds a few counts of this clonotype. The chain employs TRBV3-1 and TRBJ2-7, with 9 nucleotides matching TRBD1. V shed 5 bases and J 5 bases; nucleotides not matched to a gene: 16. The CDR3 totals 17 residues. In germline, CDR1 is LGHDT, CDR2 YNNKEL (reference sequence). This chain's CDR3 is CASSKITRDRAAHEQYF. Here the CDR3 DNA reads TGTGCCAGCAGCAAGATAACCCGGGACAGGGCGGCCCACGAGCAGTACTTC.

This clonotype was detected many times. The chain has TRBV12-3 or TRBV12-4 and TRBJ2-1; TRBD1 matches 7 bases. V gave up 5 bases and J gave up 9 bases; unmatched junction bases: 10. The CDR3 totals 14 residues. For the CDR3, the DNA is TGTGCCAGCAGTCCTGACAGGGATCATCTTGAGCAGTTCTTC. This gives the protein CASSPDRDHLEQFF.